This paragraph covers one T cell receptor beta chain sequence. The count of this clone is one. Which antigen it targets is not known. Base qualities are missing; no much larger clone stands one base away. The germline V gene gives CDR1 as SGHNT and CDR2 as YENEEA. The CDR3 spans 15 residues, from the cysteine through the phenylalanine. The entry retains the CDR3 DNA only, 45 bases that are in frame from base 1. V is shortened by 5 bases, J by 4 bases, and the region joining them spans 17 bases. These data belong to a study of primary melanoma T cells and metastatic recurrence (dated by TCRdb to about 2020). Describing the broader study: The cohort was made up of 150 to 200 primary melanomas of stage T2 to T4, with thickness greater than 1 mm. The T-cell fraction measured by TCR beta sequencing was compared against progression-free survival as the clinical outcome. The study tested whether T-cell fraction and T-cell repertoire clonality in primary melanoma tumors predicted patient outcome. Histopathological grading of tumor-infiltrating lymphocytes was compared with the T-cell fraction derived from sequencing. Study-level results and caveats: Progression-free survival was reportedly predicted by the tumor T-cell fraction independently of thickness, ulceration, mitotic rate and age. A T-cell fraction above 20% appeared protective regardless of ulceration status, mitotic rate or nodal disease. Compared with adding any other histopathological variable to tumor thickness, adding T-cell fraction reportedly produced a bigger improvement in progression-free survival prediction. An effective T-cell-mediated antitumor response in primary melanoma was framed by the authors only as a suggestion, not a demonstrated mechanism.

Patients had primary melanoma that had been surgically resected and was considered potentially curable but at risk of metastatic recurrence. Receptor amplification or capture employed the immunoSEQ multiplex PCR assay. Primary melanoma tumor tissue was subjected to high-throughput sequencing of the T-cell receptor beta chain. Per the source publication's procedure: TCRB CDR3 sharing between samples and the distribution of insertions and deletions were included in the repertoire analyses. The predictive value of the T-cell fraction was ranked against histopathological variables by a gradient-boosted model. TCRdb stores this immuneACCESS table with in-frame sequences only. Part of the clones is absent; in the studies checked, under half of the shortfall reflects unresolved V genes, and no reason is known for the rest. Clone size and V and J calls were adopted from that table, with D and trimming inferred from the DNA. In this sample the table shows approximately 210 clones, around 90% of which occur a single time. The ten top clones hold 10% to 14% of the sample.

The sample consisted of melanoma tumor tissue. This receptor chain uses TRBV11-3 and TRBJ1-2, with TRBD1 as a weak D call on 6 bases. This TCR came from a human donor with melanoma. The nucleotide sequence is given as TGTGCCAGCAGCCTAATAACAGGGAGTTTCTATGGCTACACCTTC. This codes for CASSLITGSFYGYTF.